Included here is one T cell receptor (beta chain) sequence, with context. This entry comes from a study of technical replicates of blood from several donors. The data were produced by immunoSEQ multiplex PCR, yet TCRdb's version contains in-frame clones alone and is incomplete. The repertoire holds 10,000 to 15,000 clones, with approximately 93% as singletons. The sequencing sample was made of PBMCs. This sequence originates from a human donor in good health.

CDR3 protein: CASSYSGGRALREQFF. In DNA, the CDR3 is TGTGCCAGCAGTTACTCTGGCGGGAGGGCCCTTCGGGAGCAGTTCTTC. The rearrangement uses TRBV6-6 and TRBJ2-1; 9 bases are a match to TRBD2. J gave up 10 bases and V 0 bases, and 10 bases lay outside the gene matches. CDR1 MNHNY and CDR2 SVGAGI come from the germline V gene (reference sequence). CDR3 length: 16 amino acids.